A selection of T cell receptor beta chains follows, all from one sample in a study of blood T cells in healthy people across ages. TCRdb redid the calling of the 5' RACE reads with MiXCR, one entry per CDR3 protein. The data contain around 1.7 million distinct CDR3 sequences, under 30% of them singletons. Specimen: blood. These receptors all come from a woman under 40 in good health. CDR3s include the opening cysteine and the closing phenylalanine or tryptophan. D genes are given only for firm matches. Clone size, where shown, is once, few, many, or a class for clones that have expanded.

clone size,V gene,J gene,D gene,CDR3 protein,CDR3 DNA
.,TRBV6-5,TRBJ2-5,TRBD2,CASSYGREETQYF,TGTGCCAGCAGTTACGGGAGGGAGGAGACCCAGTACTTC
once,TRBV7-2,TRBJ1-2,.,CASSRFSWDGYTF,TGTGCCAGCAGCCGCTTCTCTTGGGATGGCTACACCTTC
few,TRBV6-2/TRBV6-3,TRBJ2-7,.,CASSTKSGIYEQYF,TGTGCCAGCAGTACGAAATCAGGGATCTACGAGCAGTACTTC
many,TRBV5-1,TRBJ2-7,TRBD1,CASSLGQGAREQYF,TGTGCCAGCAGTTTAGGGCAGGGGGCGAGGGAGCAGTACTTC
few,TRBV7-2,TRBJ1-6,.,CASTKAMGGDSPLHF,TGTGCCAGCACCAAGGCGATGGGGGGCGATTCACCCCTCCACTTT
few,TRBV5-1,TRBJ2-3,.,CASSRGTARADAQYF,TGCGCCAGCAGCCGCGGGACAGCTAGGGCAGATGCGCAGTATTTT
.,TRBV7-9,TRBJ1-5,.,CASSLDDGLIRAEQPQHF,TGTGCCAGCAGCCTCGATGACGGGCTTATCAGGGCGGAGCAGCCCCAGCATTTT
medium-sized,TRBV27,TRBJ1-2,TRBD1,CASSGTAHGYTF,TGTGCCAGCAGCGGGACAGCCCATGGCTACACCTTC
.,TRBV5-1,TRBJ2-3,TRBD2,CASSLDVGGKGDTQYF,TGCGCCAGCAGCTTGGACGTGGGAGGGAAAGGAGATACGCAGTATTTT
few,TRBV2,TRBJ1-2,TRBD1,CASSEADRLYGYTF,TGTGCCAGCAGTGAAGCGGACAGGCTCTATGGCTACACCTTC
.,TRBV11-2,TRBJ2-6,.,CASSLVIGASGANVLTF,TGTGCCAGCAGCTTAGTTATTGGGGCATCGGGGGCCAACGTCCTGACTTTC
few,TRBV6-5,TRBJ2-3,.,CASRRGTQSTDTQYF,TGTGCCAGCCGACGCGGGACTCAAAGCACAGATACGCAGTATTTT
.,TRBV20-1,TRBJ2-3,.,CSAREEGQGPTDTQYF,TGCAGTGCTAGGGAGGAGGGTCAGGGACCCACAGATACGCAGTATTTT
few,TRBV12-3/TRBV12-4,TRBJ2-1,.,CASSFSTGVGPYNEQFF,TGTGCCAGCAGTTTTAGTACGGGAGTGGGACCCTACAATGAGCAGTTCTTC
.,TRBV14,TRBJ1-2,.,CASSHTPVGGAGYTF,TGTGCCAGCAGCCATACACCAGTAGGAGGGGCTGGCTACACCTTC
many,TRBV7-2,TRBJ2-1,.,CASSLQQHNEQFF,TGTGCCAGCAGCTTACAACAGCACAATGAGCAGTTCTTC
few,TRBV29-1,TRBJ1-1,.,CSVETRDRGFGEAFF,TGCAGCGTTGAAACCAGGGATAGGGGGTTTGGTGAAGCTTTCTTT